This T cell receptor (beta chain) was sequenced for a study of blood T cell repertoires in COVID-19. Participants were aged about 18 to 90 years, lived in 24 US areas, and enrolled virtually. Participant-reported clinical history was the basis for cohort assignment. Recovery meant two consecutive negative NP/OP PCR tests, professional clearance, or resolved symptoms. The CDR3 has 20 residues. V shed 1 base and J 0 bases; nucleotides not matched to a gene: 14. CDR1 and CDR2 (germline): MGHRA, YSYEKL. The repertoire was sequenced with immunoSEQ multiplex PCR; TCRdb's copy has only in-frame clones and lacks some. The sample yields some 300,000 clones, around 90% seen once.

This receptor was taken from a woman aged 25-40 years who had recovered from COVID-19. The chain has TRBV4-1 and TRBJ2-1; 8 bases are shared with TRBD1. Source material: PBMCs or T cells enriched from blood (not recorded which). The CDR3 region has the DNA TGCGCCAGCAGCCAAGGATTGCTAGCGAGACAGGGGAGCTCCTACAATGAGCAGTTCTTC. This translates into CASSQGLLARQGSSYNEQFF.